This is a list of T cell receptor beta chains from one sample in a study of human T cells and chemical hapten exposure. TCRdb reanalysed the RACE reads using MiXCR and keeps one entry per CDR3 protein. There are just under 350,000 distinct CDR3 sequences in the sample; approximately 6.9% occur only once, and around 8.2% lies in the top ten. The material was whole blood, obtained in connection with sensitization to the hapten diphenylcyclopropenone (DPC). Receptor source: a woman under 30 with alopecia areata. Some clones in this sample may be carry-over from other donors' samples. Each CDR3 is given with its conserved first and last residue. A D gene is named only where the DNA matches it firmly. Part of the rows lack a size; the others show once, few, many or a class for expanded clones.

clone_size | j_call | d_call | v_call | cdr3_aa | cdr3_nt
NA | TRBJ1-1 | NA | TRBV12-3/TRBV12-4 | CASSFTGLRPEAFF | TGTGCCAGCAGTTTTACGGGACTTCGACCGGAAGCTTTCTTT
few | TRBJ2-3 | TRBD2 | TRBV18 | CASLPGLAGRTDTQYF | TGTGCCAGCTTGCCGGGACTAGCGGGACGCACAGATACGCAGTATTTT
many | TRBJ1-6 | NA | TRBV4-3 | CASSQALSGGIDSPLHF | TGCGCCAGCAGCCAGGCTTTGTCGGGGGGTATTGATTCACCCCTCCACTTT
many | TRBJ2-7 | TRBD1 | TRBV10-3 | CASKPTRDRGYEQYF | TGTGCCAGTAAACCCACAAGGGACAGGGGATACGAGCAGTACTTC
NA | TRBJ1-1 | TRBD1 | TRBV7-2 | CASSVPGGWTEAFF | TGTGCCAGCAGCGTTCCAGGGGGCTGGACTGAAGCTTTCTTT
few | TRBJ2-3 | TRBD2 | TRBV5-1 | CASSLGLLAGGAEGDTQYF | TGCGCCAGCAGCTTGGGACTACTAGCGGGGGGCGCGGAGGGAGATACGCAGTATTTT
NA | TRBJ1-3 | TRBD1 | TRBV13 | CASSVKQRDSSGNTIYF | TGTGCCAGCAGCGTAAAACAACGGGACAGCTCTGGAAACACCATATATTTT
many | TRBJ1-4 | NA | TRBV4-1 | CASSRFGGGQGDGKLFF | TGCGCCAGCAGCCGATTCGGGGGCGGCCAAGGGGACGGAAAACTGTTTTTT
many | TRBJ2-5 | TRBD1 | TRBV6-5 | CASSYDLGDSKTQYF | TGTGCCAGCAGTTACGATTTGGGGGACAGCAAGACCCAGTACTTC
NA | TRBJ1-2 | NA | TRBV4-1 | CASSQLPEGRMYGYTF | TGCGCCAGCAGCCAGCTTCCTGAGGGACGAATGTATGGCTACACCTTC
NA | TRBJ2-2 | TRBD2 | TRBV7-8 | CASSFGSGATVNTGELFF | TGTGCCAGCAGCTTTGGGAGCGGGGCGACCGTCAACACCGGGGAGCTGTTTTTT
few | TRBJ2-3 | NA | TRBV4-2 | CASSQDRFRKTNTDTQYF | TGTGCCAGCAGCCAAGATAGGTTTCGGAAAACAAACACAGATACGCAGTATTTT
NA | TRBJ2-1 | NA | TRBV27 | CASTLGPGYEQFF | TGTGCCAGCACCCTAGGACCAGGCTATGAGCAGTTCTTC
NA | TRBJ2-3 | NA | TRBV27 | CASSTGGLITDTQYF | TGTGCCAGCAGTACCGGGGGGCTTATTACAGATACGCAGTATTTT
once | TRBJ1-6 | NA | TRBV20-1 | CSAREMEGVYNSPLHF | TGCAGTGCTAGAGAGATGGAAGGGGTATATAATTCACCCCTCCACTTT
few | TRBJ2-3 | NA | TRBV5-1 | CASSLRNRAADTQYF | TGCGCCAGCAGCTTGAGAAACAGGGCGGCAGATACGCAGTATTTT
few | TRBJ2-2 | NA | TRBV7-2 | CASSWGEIRTGELFF | TGTGCCAGCAGCTGGGGGGAGATCCGGACCGGGGAGCTGTTTTTT
NA | TRBJ1-2 | NA | TRBV2 | CASRQGFASLITF | TGTGCCAGCAGACAGGGCTTCGCTTCGCTTATCACCTTC
NA | TRBJ1-2 | NA | TRBV11-3 | CASSSQGPAQYGYTF | TGTGCCAGCAGCTCCCAGGGACCTGCGCAGTATGGCTACACCTTC
few | TRBJ2-3 | NA | TRBV12-3/TRBV12-4 | CASSLPSGRGGSTDTQYF | TGTGCCAGCAGTTTACCTAGTGGGAGGGGGGGAAGCACAGATACGCAGTATTTT
few | TRBJ1-6 | NA | TRBV7-2 | CASSPQGGNSPLHF | TGTGCCAGCAGCCCACAGGGTGGTAATTCACCCCTCCACTTT
NA | TRBJ2-7 | NA | TRBV11-2 | CASGKGHGLEQYF | TGTGCCAGCGGGAAGGGACACGGTCTCGAGCAGTACTTC
few | TRBJ1-5 | NA | TRBV20-1 | CSAPGTDHNQPQHF | TGCAGTGCCCCTGGGACTGATCACAATCAGCCCCAGCATTTT
few | TRBJ2-2 | NA | TRBV24-1 | CATSPGLANTGELFF | TGTGCCACCAGTCCGGGACTGGCGAACACCGGGGAGCTGTTTTTT
NA | TRBJ2-1 | TRBD2 | TRBV27 | CASSLLGEGLRNEQFF | TGTGCCAGCAGTTTATTGGGGGAGGGGTTGAGGAATGAGCAGTTCTTC
NA | TRBJ2-3 | TRBD2 | TRBV24-1 | CATSDSPGGSTDTQYF | TGTGCCACCAGTGATTCCCCGGGGGGGAGCACAGATACGCAGTATTTT
many | TRBJ2-7 | TRBD1 | TRBV4-3 | CASSQDRGFYEQYF | TGCGCCAGCAGCCAGGACAGGGGTTTCTACGAGCAGTACTTC
many | TRBJ2-1 | TRBD2 | TRBV20-1 | CSARDFGGREQFF | TGCAGTGCTAGAGATTTCGGGGGGAGGGAGCAGTTCTTC
many | TRBJ2-7 | TRBD1 | TRBV29-1 | CSVESTGTGGYEQYF | TGCAGCGTTGAAAGTACCGGGACAGGGGGCTACGAGCAGTACTTC
NA | TRBJ1-5 | NA | TRBV28 | CASSFRQRYQPQHF | TGTGCCAGCAGTTTTAGACAAAGATATCAGCCCCAGCATTTT
NA | TRBJ1-6 | TRBD1 | TRBV25-1 | CASSEFIGGRMKYNSPLHF | TGTGCCAGCAGTGAATTTATAGGGGGCAGGATGAAGTATAATTCACCCCTCCACTTT
NA | TRBJ1-2 | TRBD1 | TRBV5-1 | CASSLLGQNSNYGYTF | TGCGCCAGCAGCCTGCTGGGACAGAATTCGAACTATGGCTACACCTTC
many | TRBJ2-5 | NA | TRBV7-3 | CASSLGTKETQYF | TGTGCCAGCAGCTTGGGGACAAAAGAGACCCAGTACTTC
few | TRBJ2-4 | NA | TRBV18 | CASSPQTDPRIQYF | TGTGCCAGCTCACCGCAGACAGACCCCAGGATTCAGTACTTC
few | TRBJ2-7 | NA | TRBV5-1 | CASSLERTDPYEQYF | TGCGCCAGCAGCTTGGAAAGGACAGACCCCTACGAGCAGTACTTC
NA | TRBJ2-7 | TRBD1 | TRBV27 | CASSPGTGGLYEQYF | TGTGCCAGCAGTCCGGGGACAGGGGGCCTCTACGAGCAGTACTTC
NA | TRBJ2-1 | TRBD2 | TRBV6-5 | CAASSGGNYNEQFF | TGTGCCGCTTCGAGCGGGGGGAACTACAATGAGCAGTTCTTC
once | TRBJ2-6 | NA | TRBV7-9 | CASSLSVATGANVLTF | TGTGCCAGCAGCTTATCTGTGGCTACTGGGGCCAACGTCCTGACTTTC
NA | TRBJ2-1 | NA | TRBV6-5 | CASSKGRSHYNEQFF | TGTGCCAGCAGTAAAGGGCGCTCGCACTACAATGAGCAGTTCTTC
few | TRBJ1-1 | NA | TRBV6-6 | CASRMLAGNTEAFF | TGTGCCAGCAGGATGTTGGCAGGGAACACTGAAGCTTTCTTT
NA | TRBJ1-2 | NA | TRBV15 | CATSRDTRPLHTF | TGTGCCACCAGCAGAGATACCAGACCTCTCCACACCTTC
NA | TRBJ2-1 | NA | TRBV3-1 | CASSPGTQIREQFF | TGTGCCAGCAGCCCCGGGACTCAGATAAGGGAGCAGTTCTTC
NA | TRBJ1-4 | NA | TRBV29-1 | CSARGTNEKLFF | TGCAGCGCAAGGGGGACTAATGAAAAACTGTTTTTT